The next 27 T cell receptor beta chains were all read from a single sample in a study of T cells in localized non-small cell lung cancer. The protocol was immunoSEQ multiplex PCR, while the TCRdb copy is restricted to in-frame clones and leaves out a portion. The sample has fewer than 15,000 clones, about 80% seen once. The source material was peripheral blood, sampled before any cancer treatment. The source is a male donor aged 60 or over with stage I squamous cell lung carcinoma.

The chain uses TRBV6-5 and TRBJ2-2, with D perhaps matching TRBD2 (5 bases). This CDR3 region has 15 residues. The V end was cut by 7 bases, the J end by 1 base, with 13 bases between. Germline assignment: CDR1 MNHEY and CDR2 SVGAGI. The CDR3 loop reads CASMADYQNTGELFF. CDR3 DNA sequence: TGTGCCAGCATGGCCGACTACCAGAACACCGGGGAGCTGTTTTTT.

The chain has TRBV7-2 and TRBJ2-2; the D gene is possibly TRBD2 (5 bases). V dropped 5 bases and J dropped 0 bases, with 16 bases sitting between them. The CDR3 is 17 residues long. Germline V gene lookup returns CDR1 SGHTA and CDR2 FQGNSA. Written as DNA, the CDR3 is TGTGCCAGCAGCCGAGGGCGGTTGATTACGAACACCGGGGAGCTGTTTTTT. Translated: CASSRGRLITNTGELFF.

In its sample, this clone is medium-sized. This chain joins TRBV25-1 and TRBJ1-4, with D perhaps matching TRBD1 (5 bases). Trimming shortened V by 3 bases and J by 7 bases, and 12 bases separated the two germline ends. Germline CDR1 MGHDK, CDR2 SYGVNS. There are 14 residues in the CDR3. CDR3 DNA sequence: TGTGCCAGCAGTGAGGCAGGGAGTGGTGAAAAACTGTTTTTT. Encoded protein: CASSEAGSGEKLFF.

This chain joins TRBV5-1 and TRBJ1-1; 7 nucleotides match TRBD1. The germline CDR1 and CDR2 sequences are SGHRS and YFSETQ. Losses at the gene ends were 3 bases for V and 2 bases for J; bases not matched to a gene: 10. The CDR3 covers 16 residues. The CDR3 reads CASSSTLDRPNTEAFF. DNA for the CDR3: TGCGCCAGCAGCTCAACCCTGGACAGGCCAAACACTGAAGCTTTCTTT. The variable domain in full, with the rest retrieved from reference TRBV5-1 and TRBJ1-1, is KAGVTQTPRYLIKTRGQQVTLSCSPISGHRSVSWYQQTPGQGLQFLFEYFSETQRNKGNFPGRFSGRQFSNSRSEMNVSTLELGDSALYLCASSSTLDRPNTEAFFGQGTRLTVV.

This chain connects TRBV5-1 to TRBJ1-4, with D tentatively TRBD1 (5 bases). V dropped 0 bases and J dropped 2 bases, with 8 bases sitting between them. The germline V gene has CDR1 SGHRS and CDR2 YFSETQ. The CDR3 is made up of 15 amino acids. The DNA of the CDR3 is TGCGCCAGCAGCTTGGGACAGAACACTAATGAAAAACTGTTTTTT. This sequence encodes CASSLGQNTNEKLFF.

This rearrangement joins TRBV28 to TRBJ2-7; D gene ambiguous. Per the germline V gene, CDR1 is MDHEN and CDR2 is SYDVKM. The CDR3 extends over 17 amino acids. V lost 1 base to trimming and J lost 6 bases, with 22 bases between them. This CDR3 reads CASSLSGLGGTGAEQYF. Here the CDR3 DNA reads TGTGCCAGCAGTTTATCGGGTTTGGGCGGTACCGGTGCCGAGCAGTACTTC.

This rearrangement joins TRBV23-1 to TRBJ1-1; D is uncertain. TRBV23-1 is placed among ORFs of uncertain function. The CDR3 is 13 amino acids. Trimming left V 4 bases short and J 1 base short, with 7 bases between. The CDR3 sequence is CASSRSGNTEAFF. Here the CDR3 DNA reads TGCGCCAGCAGTCGCTCAGGGAACACTGAAGCTTTCTTT.

The chain uses TRBV7-3 and TRBJ1-1, with no clear D. Per the germline V gene, CDR1 is SGHTA and CDR2 is FQGTGA. V shed 5 bases and J shed 4 bases, with 8 bases lying between them. The CDR3 length is 12 residues. The CDR3 loop is CASSEGGTEAFF. In nucleotides, the CDR3 is TGTGCCAGCAGCGAGGGAGGCACTGAAGCTTTCTTT.

The chain is built from TRBV9 and TRBJ2-5; 8 positions agree with TRBD2. Trimming took 1 base from V and 4 from J; bases not matched to a gene: 9. Germline CDR1 and CDR2: SGDLS and YYNGEE. CDR3 length: 16 residues. CDR3: CASSVTGGMGRETQYF. The CDR3 DNA sequence: TGTGCCAGCAGCGTAACGGGAGGGATGGGTAGAGAGACCCAGTACTTC. Based on the CDR3 plus reference TRBV9 and TRBJ2-5, the full variable domain is DSGVTQTPKHLITATGQRVTLRCSPRSGDLSVYWYQQSLDQGLQFLIQYYNGEERAKGNILERFSAQQFPDLHSELNLSSLELGDSALYFCASSVTGGMGRETQYFGPGTRLLVL.

This clone showed up just a few times. The genes are TRBV19 and TRBJ2-2, with 7 bases aligning to TRBD1. The CDR3 length is 13 residues. Germline CDR1 reads LNHDA; CDR2 reads SQIVND (reference sequence). Trimming removed 6 bases from V and 7 bases from J; junction bases left unmatched: 5. For the CDR3, the DNA is TGTGCCAGTAGGGTACAGGGGTTCGGGGAGCTGTTTTTT. Its protein is CASRVQGFGELFF. The variable domain in full, with the rest retrieved from reference TRBV19 and TRBJ2-2, is DGGITQSPKYLFRKEGQNVTLSCEQNLNHDAMYWYRQDPGQGLRLIYYSQIVNDFQKGDIAEGYSVSREKKESFPLTVTSAQKNPTAFYLCASRVQGFGELFFGEGSRLTVL.

This clone showed up just a few times. The V and J genes are TRBV27 and TRBJ2-1, with D tentatively TRBD1 (5 bases). Trimming shortened V by 1 base and J by 7 bases, and 11 bases separated the two germline ends. The CDR3 covers 14 residues. Germline V gives CDR1 MNHEY, CDR2 SMNVEV (reference sequence). As DNA, the CDR3 is TGTGCCAGCAGTTTATGGCAGGGTGGGAATGAGCAGTTCTTC. Translating gives CASSLWQGGNEQFF.

In nucleotides, the CDR3 is TGTGCCAGTAGTATTTGGGCTAGCGGGGGGAATGAGCAGTTCTTC. It translates to CASSIWASGGNEQFF. The chain is built from TRBV19 and TRBJ2-1; TRBD2 matches 11 bases. This CDR3 is built from 15 residues. Germline CDR1 LNHDA, CDR2 SQIVND (reference sequence). J was trimmed by 7 bases and V by 3 bases; bases with no gene match: 5. Full variable domain (remainder filled in from reference TRBV19 and TRBJ2-1): DGGITQSPKYLFRKEGQNVTLSCEQNLNHDAMYWYRQDPGQGLRLIYYSQIVNDFQKGDIAEGYSVSREKKESFPLTVTSAQKNPTAFYLCASSIWASGGNEQFFGPGTRLTVL.

As for this clone: One end of the junction varies from germline; a read error may be responsible. V and J are TRBV4-2 and TRBJ2-5, with TRBD2 identical over 10 bases. Germline lookup yields CDR1 LGHNA and CDR2 YNFKEQ. The CDR3 loop spans 19 amino acids. CDR3 DNA: TGTGCCAGCAGCAAAGACCCTGTCCTAGCGGGGGACCACCAAGAGACCCAGTACTTC. Encoded protein: CASSKDPVLAGDHQETQYF.

The chain recombines TRBV6-1 with TRBJ1-3, with D unclear. Trimming stripped 8 bases from V and 2 bases from J, with 7 bases between. This CDR3 contains 12 residues. The germline gives CDR1 MNHNS, CDR2 SASEGT. DNA of the CDR3: TGTGCCAGCGGGCGGCCTGGAAACACCATATATTTT. This translates into CASGRPGNTIYF.

The J gene is TRBJ2-5, the V gene TRBV6-5; D is possibly TRBD2 (6 bases). V was pared by 3 bases and J by 5 bases, with 13 bases between. This CDR3 is built from 14 residues. CDR1 and CDR2 from the germline V gene are MNHEY and SVGAGI. The CDR3, as DNA: TGTGCCAGCAGTTATCGGGGGACGGGGGAGACCCAGTACTTC. This translates into CASSYRGTGETQYF.

The chain combines TRBV5-4 with TRBJ2-5, with 9 bases that match TRBD2. This CDR3 has 16 residues. V shed 0 bases, J shed 5 bases, and the junction held 8 bases outside the gene matches. Per the germline V gene, CDR1 is SGHNT and CDR2 is YYREEE (reference sequence). The CDR3, as DNA: TGTGCCAGCAGCTTGGTATCGGGACTAGCATATGAGACCCAGTACTTC. Its translation: CASSLVSGLAYETQYF.

V and J are TRBV5-1 and TRBJ2-1; 11 bases fit TRBD2. CDR1 and CDR2 from the germline V gene are SGHRS and YFSETQ. The CDR3 consists of 18 residues. The V gene end was trimmed by 2 bases and the J gene end by 2 bases; junction bases not matched to a gene: 9. The chain's CDR3 is CASSLTSGSRLTYNEQFF. The CDR3 DNA reads TGCGCCAGCAGCTTAACTAGCGGGAGCCGTCTTACCTACAATGAGCAGTTCTTC.

The CDR3 loop reads CSATTPGTGSTDTQYF. In DNA, the CDR3 is TGCAGCGCCACCACCCCCGGGACAGGGTCCACAGATACGCAGTATTTT. The chain links TRBV29-1 to TRBJ2-3; 9 nucleotides line up with TRBD1. The germline gives CDR1 SQVTM, CDR2 ANQGSEA. Unmatched junction bases numbered 13, after V lost 7 bases and J lost 2 bases. The CDR3 spans 16 residues.

There are a few counts of this clone. The chain carries TRBV4-2 and TRBJ1-2, with a tentative D call TRBD1 (6 bases). V lost 0 bases and J 8 bases, leaving 13 bases between the germline ends. Germline V gene data show CDR1 as LGHNA and CDR2 as YNFKEQ. This CDR3 has 14 residues. The CDR3 here is CASSQDRGTRGYTF. The CDR3 DNA reads TGTGCCAGCAGCCAAGATAGGGGGACTAGAGGCTACACCTTC.

The CDR3 here is CASSLTSGRVYNEQFF. The CDR3, as DNA: TGTGCCAGCAGCTTGACTAGCGGGAGGGTCTACAATGAGCAGTTCTTC. The chain has TRBV11-2 and TRBJ2-1; 14 bases are shared with TRBD2. The J segment lost 3 bases and the V segment lost 3 bases, leaving 1 base of the junction unmatched. The CDR3 spans 16 residues. Per germline, CDR1 SGHAT and CDR2 FQNNGV.

This clone showed up just once. The chain recombines TRBV5-8 with TRBJ1-5; a weak D match, TRBD1 (5 bases). The CDR3 runs to 15 residues. The germline V gene encodes CDR1 SGHTS and CDR2 YDEGEE. V was pared by 2 bases and J by 5 bases, with 14 bases between. This CDR3 is CASSFLGQGYQPQHF. As DNA, the CDR3 is TGTGCCAGCAGCTTCTTAGGGCAGGGCTATCAGCCCCAGCATTTT. Drawing the rest from reference TRBV5-8 and TRBJ1-5, the complete variable domain is EAGVTQSPTHLIKTRGQQATLRCSPISGHTSVYWYQQALGLGLQFLLWYDEGEERNRGNFPPRFSGRQFPNYSSELNVNALELEDSALYLCASSFLGQGYQPQHFGDGTRLSIL.

This chain links TRBV5-4 with TRBJ2-1; 10 nucleotides line up with TRBD2. The V gene's germline CDR1 is SGHNT and CDR2 YYREEE (reference sequence). V lost 3 bases, J lost 0 bases, and 3 bases stayed unmatched. CDR3 length equals 16 residues. The CDR3 loop is CASSSSSGSSYNEQFF. The CDR3 nucleotides read TGTGCCAGCAGCTCCTCTAGCGGGAGCTCCTACAATGAGCAGTTCTTC.

This clone appeared once. This chain joins TRBV15 and TRBJ2-2; the match to TRBD1 covers 7 bases. The CDR3 is made up of 14 amino acids. The V gene's germline CDR1 is LNHNV and CDR2 YYDKDF (reference sequence). With 1 base clipped from V and 7 bases from J, the junction kept 3 bases outside the gene matches. The CDR3 DNA reads TGTGCCACCAGCAGAGGCCGGGACAGCGGGGAGCTGTTTTTT. As protein: CATSRGRDSGELFF.

The CDR3 bases are TGTGCCAGCAGCGTAGGGAACACCGGGGAGCTGTTTTTT. It yields the protein CASSVGNTGELFF. The chain joins TRBV9 to TRBJ2-2; D is uncertain. The CDR3 consists of 13 residues. CDR1 SGDLS and CDR2 YYNGEE come from the germline V gene. V lost 0 bases to trimming and J lost 1 base, with 1 base between them.

The genes are TRBV5-4 and TRBJ2-7, with 10 nucleotides matching TRBD1. The CDR3 is 15 residues long. Trimming removed 4 bases from V and 6 bases from J; junction bases left unmatched: 10. Germline lookup yields CDR1 SGHNT and CDR2 YYREEE (reference sequence). Written as DNA, the CDR3 is TGTGCCAGCAGCCCTGGACAGGGGGAACGTCGCGAGCAGTACTTC. Its translation: CASSPGQGERREQYF. The full variable domain, rest sourced from reference TRBV5-4 and TRBJ2-7, is ETGVTQSPTHLIKTRGQQVTLRCSSQSGHNTVSWYQQALGQGPQFIFQYYREEENGRGNFPPRFSGLQFPNYSSELNVNALELDDSALYLCASSPGQGERREQYFGPGTRLTVT.

The J gene is TRBJ2-2, the V gene TRBV30; 12 bases agree with TRBD2. The junction had 5 bases not matched to a gene; V was cut back by 1 base and J by 5 bases. The CDR3 has 16 residues. Germline CDR1 is GTSNPN and CDR2 is SVGIG (reference sequence). The CDR3 loop reads CAWSGLAGGWTGELFF. CDR3 DNA sequence: TGTGCCTGGAGTGGGCTAGCGGGAGGGTGGACCGGGGAGCTGTTTTTT.

V is TRBV30 and J is TRBJ1-4, with TRBD1 matching over 10 bases. The CDR3 runs to 15 residues. CDR1 and CDR2 (germline): GTSNPN, SVGIG (reference sequence). The ends lost 2 bases at V and 10 bases at J; junction bases unmatched: 10. The CDR3 nucleotides are TGTGCCTGGAGTACCACCGGGACAGGGGTAGGAAAACTGTTTTTT. Its translation: CAWSTTGTGVGKLFF.